This entry lists 21 T cell receptor beta chains sequenced from one sample in a study of human T cells and chemical hapten exposure. TCRdb reprocessed the RACE reads via MiXCR and lists one record per CDR3 protein. Of under 450,000 distinct CDR3 sequences in the sample, about 6.3% were seen once. The time point is: patch test 2, 6 weeks after DPC sensitization. Described treatment: therapeutic diphenylcyclopropenone sensitization with weekly scalp DPC. Source: whole blood, taken in connection with sensitization to the hapten diphenylcyclopropenone (DPC). The receptors here all came from a woman aged 18-30 years with alopecia areata. Some clones in this sample may be carry-over from other donors' samples.

This clonotype has a handful of counts. J is TRBJ1-3 and V is TRBV6-5, with unresolved D. The CDR3 covers 13 residues. V was cut by 5 bases and J by 1 base, with 6 bases left in between. The V gene's germline CDR1 is MNHEY and CDR2 SVGAGI. The CDR3 is CASSRVSGNTIYF. The CDR3 region has the DNA TGTGCCAGCAGTCGGGTATCTGGAAACACCATATATTTT.

This clonotype was seen ten or more times. The V gene is TRBV7-2, the J gene TRBJ1-1; D unresolved. This CDR3 is built from 15 residues. Germline CDR1 reads SGHTA; CDR2 reads FQGNSA. V shed 6 bases and J shed 3 bases, with 17 bases lying between them. CDR3 sequence reads: CASSLSSGLYTEAFF. The CDR3 DNA is TGTGCCAGCAGTCTAAGCAGTGGTTTATACACTGAAGCTTTCTTT.

The chain joins TRBV2 to TRBJ2-7; 9 bases agree with TRBD2. Per the germline V gene, CDR1 is SNHLY and CDR2 is FYNNEI. There are 17 residues in the CDR3. Germline trimming cut 5 bases from V and 7 bases from J; bases unmatched to any gene: 18. CDR3 region: CASSSSGAPNPIWEQYF. CDR3 sequence (DNA): TGTGCCAGCAGTTCTAGCGGGGCCCCCAACCCCATTTGGGAGCAGTACTTC.

This clonotype showed up many times. The chain employs TRBV5-1 and TRBJ1-3; no clear D. Trimming removed 2 bases from V and 6 bases from J, with 9 bases in between. There are 13 residues in the CDR3. Per the germline V gene, CDR1 is SGHRS and CDR2 is YFSETQ. This chain's CDR3 is CASSFGQLNTIYF. CDR3 DNA sequence: TGCGCCAGCAGCTTTGGGCAGCTAAACACCATATATTTT.

The table lists this clonotype with a few counts. The chain joins TRBV6-5 to TRBJ2-7; a weak D match, TRBD1 (6 bases). The germline gives CDR1 MNHEY, CDR2 SVGAGI. The CDR3 runs to 15 residues. V gave up 0 bases and J gave up 2 bases, with 11 bases separating them. The CDR3: CASSYSQGRPYEQYF. The CDR3 region has the DNA TGTGCCAGCAGTTACTCACAGGGACGACCCTACGAGCAGTACTTC.

This clonotype was counted a few times. J is TRBJ2-2 and V is TRBV12-3 or TRBV12-4; possibly TRBD2 for D (5 bases). V lost 5 bases and J 7 bases, leaving 17 bases between the germline ends. This CDR3 contains 15 residues. CDR3 protein: CASSKAAFGGGELFF. CDR3 bases: TGTGCCAGCAGTAAAGCGGCCTTTGGTGGCGGGGAGCTGTTTTTT.

V is TRBV27 and J is TRBJ2-1, with 7 bases identical to TRBD2. V shed 0 bases, J shed 3 bases, and the junction held 5 bases outside the gene matches. Per the germline V gene, CDR1 is MNHEY and CDR2 is SMNVEV (reference sequence). The CDR3 has 16 amino acids. CDR3 loop: CASSLSSSGFYNEQFF. CDR3 nucleotide sequence: TGTGCCAGCAGTTTATCGAGTAGCGGGTTCTACAATGAGCAGTTCTTC.

This clonotype was recorded a few times. J is TRBJ2-5 and V is TRBV5-1, with D perhaps matching TRBD2 (5 bases). Germline-derived CDR1 and CDR2 are SGHRS and YFSETQ. Between the trimmed V and J ends, which lost 4 bases and 1 base, there was a span of 11 bases. The CDR3 has 14 residues. The CDR3 region has the DNA TGCGCCAGCAGCATGGACGGGATCCAAGAGACCCAGTACTTC. Translation: CASSMDGIQETQYF.

This clonotype has ten or more counts. V and J are TRBV4-3 and TRBJ1-4, with unresolved D. The V end lost 0 bases, the J end lost 8 bases, and 13 bases lay between the germline ends. Germline CDR1 reads LGHNA; CDR2 reads YSLEER. The length of the CDR3 is 15 residues. CDR3 amino acids: CASSQDPLVSEKLFF. The CDR3 DNA is TGCGCCAGCAGCCAAGATCCCCTAGTGTCGGAAAAACTGTTTTTT.

V is TRBV29-1 and J is TRBJ2-2; D gene uncertain. With 4 bases removed from V and 0 bases from J, the gap between germline ends came to 9 bases. The V gene's germline CDR1 is SQVTM and CDR2 ANQGSEA. The CDR3 is 14 residues long. CDR3 coding DNA: TGCAGCGTTGGGACGGTAACGAACACCGGGGAGCTGTTTTTT. Protein product: CSVGTVTNTGELFF.

This clonotype has a handful of counts. V usage is TRBV6-2 or TRBV6-3 and J usage is TRBJ1-5; 10 bases fit TRBD1. Trimming removed 1 base from V and 6 bases from J; junction bases left unmatched: 3. This CDR3 contains 15 residues. Germline V gene sequence: CDR1 MNHEY, CDR2 SVGEGT. The DNA for the CDR3 is TGTGCCAGCAGTTACTACGGGACAGGGGCTCAGCCCCAGCATTTT. Its protein product is CASSYYGTGAQPQHF.

This clonotype was observed a handful of times. This rearrangement joins TRBV6-2 or TRBV6-3 to TRBJ2-3, with D perhaps matching TRBD1 or TRBD2 (5 bases each). The CDR3 covers 15 residues. CDR1 and CDR2 (germline): MNHEY, SVGEGT. The V end lost 6 bases, the J end lost 2 bases, and 15 bases lay between the germline ends. The CDR3 spells CASRSGPRPTDTQYF. The CDR3 DNA reads TGTGCCAGCAGATCGGGACCCCGCCCCACAGATACGCAGTATTTT.

Only a few counts were recorded for this clonotype. The rearrangement links TRBV6-5 to TRBJ1-3, with 9 nucleotides matching TRBD1. The CDR3 has 16 residues. V was clipped by 5 bases and J by 4 bases; unmatched bases: 9. CDR1 is MNHEY, CDR2 SVGAGI, per germline. The CDR3 nucleotides read TGTGCCAGCAGTACCGCCGGGACAGGGAGCGGAAACACCATATATTTT. Translation gives CASSTAGTGSGNTIYF.

This clonotype has at least ten counts. The V call is TRBV4-3, the J call TRBJ2-1; D gene uncertain. V shed 0 bases and J shed 12 bases, with 12 bases lying between them. This CDR3 spans 13 amino acids. Germline V gene lookup returns CDR1 LGHNA and CDR2 YSLEER. CDR3 sequence (DNA): TGCGCCAGCAGCCAAGAACCCGATCTTGGGCAGTTCTTC. Its protein is CASSQEPDLGQFF.

This clonotype was found many times. This rearrangement joins TRBV10-3 to TRBJ1-1, with D unclear. Germline V gene lookup returns CDR1 ENHRY and CDR2 SYGVKD. CDR3 length: 13 residues. Trimming pared 7 bases from V and 3 bases from J, leaving 12 bases between. CDR3 amino acids: CAINARPDTEAFF. The CDR3 DNA follows: TGTGCCATCAACGCACGTCCTGACACTGAAGCTTTCTTT.

Remarks on this clonotype: A read error may produce the germline difference seen at one junction end. The CDR3 loop is CAIRGDSQFYEQYF. In nucleotides, the CDR3 is TGTGCCATCAGAGGGGACAGCCAATTCTACGAGCAGTATTTC. The chain couples TRBV10-3 to TRBJ2-7, with TRBD1 matching 7 bases. Germline values: CDR1 ENHRY, CDR2 SYGVKD. The length of the CDR3 is 14 residues.

The J gene is TRBJ2-1, the V gene TRBV2, with 8 bases aligning to TRBD2. The CDR3 extends over 13 amino acids. Germline V gives CDR1 SNHLY, CDR2 FYNNEI. V gave up 6 bases and J gave up 7 bases; unmatched junction bases: 5. The CDR3 spells CASSTGTRNEQFF. The CDR3 DNA reads as TGTGCCAGCAGCACCGGGACTAGGAATGAGCAGTTCTTC.

In this sample, this clonotype turned up a few times. The chain combines TRBV5-1 with TRBJ1-1, with 8 bases lining up with TRBD1. This CDR3 comprises 14 residues. J gave up 2 bases and V 5 bases, and 5 bases lay outside the gene matches. Germline V lookup: CDR1 SGHRS, CDR2 YFSETQ. The CDR3 spells CASSHGQGNTEAFF. The CDR3 DNA is TGCGCCAGCAGTCACGGACAGGGCAACACTGAAGCTTTCTTT.

This clonotype was detected once. A much larger clonotype is one base distant, so this may be a read error. The gene calls are TRBV6-6 and TRBJ1-1; no clear D gene. Per the germline V gene, CDR1 is MNHNY and CDR2 is SVGAGI (reference sequence). The V and J ends lost 7 bases and 0 bases respectively, with 9 bases between them. The CDR3 has 13 amino acids. In DNA form, the CDR3 reads TGTGCCAGCAAGGCAGCCCTGAACACTGAAGCTTTCTTT. This gives the protein CASKAALNTEAFF.

This clonotype appeared many times. The rearrangement uses TRBV5-5 and TRBJ1-2; 7 nucleotides line up with TRBD1. V dropped 3 bases and J dropped 3; count of bases not matched to a gene: 8. This CDR3 has 15 residues. Per germline, CDR1 SGHKS and CDR2 YYEKEE (reference sequence). The CDR3 loop is CASSWVGQAHYGYTF. The CDR3 bases are TGTGCCAGCAGCTGGGTCGGACAGGCGCACTATGGCTACACCTTC.

This clonotype has a handful of counts. The chain carries TRBV28 and TRBJ2-7; weak D call: TRBD1 (5 bases). Trimming stripped 2 bases from V and 2 bases from J, with 7 bases between. The CDR3 runs to 13 residues. Germline V gene data show CDR1 as MDHEN and CDR2 as SYDVKM. CDR3 loop: CASSLQGAYEQYF. As DNA, the CDR3 is TGTGCCAGCAGTTTACAGGGTGCCTACGAGCAGTACTTC.